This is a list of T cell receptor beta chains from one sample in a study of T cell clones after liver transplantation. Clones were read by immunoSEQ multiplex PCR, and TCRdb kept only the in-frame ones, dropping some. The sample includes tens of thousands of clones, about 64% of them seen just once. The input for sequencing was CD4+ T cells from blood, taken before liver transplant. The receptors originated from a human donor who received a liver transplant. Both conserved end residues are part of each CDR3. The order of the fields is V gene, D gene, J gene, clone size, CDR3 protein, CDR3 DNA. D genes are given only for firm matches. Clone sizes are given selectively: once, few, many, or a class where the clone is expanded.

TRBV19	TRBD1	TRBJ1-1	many	CASRISRGWYTEAFF	TGTGCCAGTAGGATTAGCAGGGGGTGGTATACTGAAGCTTTCTTT
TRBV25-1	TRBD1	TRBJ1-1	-	CASSGWTGLMNTEAFF	TGTGCCAGCAGTGGATGGACAGGATTAATGAACACTGAAGCTTTCTTT
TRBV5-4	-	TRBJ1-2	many	CASSTQGGYGYTF	TGTGCCAGCAGCACTCAGGGAGGCTATGGCTACACCTTC
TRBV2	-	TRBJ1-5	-	CASSYGDNQPQHF	TGTGCCAGCAGTTACGGAGATAATCAGCCCCAGCATTTT
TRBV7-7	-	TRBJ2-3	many	CASSSQGWQDTQYF	TGTGCTAGCAGTTCACAGGGTTGGCAAGATACGCAGTATTTT
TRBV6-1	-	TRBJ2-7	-	CASSVGDTGYEQYF	TGTGCCAGCAGTGTAGGGGACACAGGATACGAGCAGTACTTC
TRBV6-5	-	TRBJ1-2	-	CASSYFRGRVYGYTF	TGTGCCAGCAGTTATTTTAGGGGCAGGGTCTATGGCTACACCTTC
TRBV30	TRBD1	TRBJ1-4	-	CAGSLSGTGDEKLFF	TGTGCCGGATCTCTATCTGGGACAGGAGATGAAAAACTGTTTTTT
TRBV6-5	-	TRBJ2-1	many	CASSYGSGNGRQFF	TGTGCCAGCAGTTACGGCTCAGGGAACGGTAGGCAGTTCTTC
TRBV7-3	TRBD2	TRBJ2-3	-	CASSQTSEGDTQYF	TGTGCCAGCAGTCAGACTAGCGAAGGAGATACGCAGTATTTT
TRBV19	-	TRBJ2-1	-	CASSIPPGGGETNEQFF	TGTGCCAGTAGTATCCCCCCTGGAGGCGGGGAGACAAATGAGCAGTTCTTC
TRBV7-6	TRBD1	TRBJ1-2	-	CASSRLQGERGYTF	TGTGCCAGCAGCCGCCTACAGGGGGAGCGTGGCTACACCTTC
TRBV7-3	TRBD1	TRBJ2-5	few	CASSLTGGQETQYF	TGTGCCAGCAGCTTGACAGGGGGGCAAGAGACCCAGTACTTC
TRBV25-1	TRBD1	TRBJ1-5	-	CASSPRTGEGDSNQPQHF	TGTGCCAGCAGTCCTCGGACAGGGGAAGGGGATAGCAATCAGCCCCAGCATTTT